Listed below are T cell receptor beta chains from one sample, sequenced in a study of blood T cell repertoires in COVID-19. Clones were sequenced by immunoSEQ multiplex PCR, and TCRdb holds only the in-frame ones, with some missing. Here the sample spans roughly 73,000 clones, around 86% being singletons. Material: peripheral blood. The receptors come from a woman aged 80 or over with active or convalescent COVID-19. Both conserved end residues are part of each CDR3. A D gene is named only where the DNA matches it firmly. Only some rows state a clone size, as once, few, many or a class for expanded clones.

NA,TRBV30,NA,TRBJ1-2,TGTGCCTGGAGCCCAGGGGAAGGCTACACCTTC,CAWSPGEGYTF
NA,TRBV2,NA,TRBJ2-7,TGTGCCAGCAGCCCCATCTACGAGCAGTACTTC,CASSPIYEQYF
NA,TRBV27,TRBD2,TRBJ2-7,TGTGCCAGCAGCATGACAGTAGCGGGCTCCTACGAGCAGTACTTC,CASSMTVAGSYEQYF
NA,TRBV6-2/TRBV6-3,TRBD1,TRBJ1-5,TGTGCCAGCAGTTACTCGGGACAGGGTTATCAGCCCCAGCATTTT,CASSYSGQGYQPQHF
NA,TRBV29-1,NA,TRBJ2-2,TGCAGCGTTGCTAGGACCCATGTAGGGGCCGGGGAGCTGTTTTTT,CSVARTHVGAGELFF
NA,TRBV28,NA,TRBJ2-3,TGTGCCAGCAGTCCCTGGGGCCCTAGCACAGATACGCAGTATTTT,CASSPWGPSTDTQYF
NA,TRBV6-2/TRBV6-3,TRBD2,TRBJ2-4,TGTGCCAGCAGTTTCGAACCGGGACTAGGGGTCAACATTCAGTACTTC,CASSFEPGLGVNIQYF
NA,TRBV28,NA,TRBJ1-2,TGTGCCAGCAGTTTAGGTAGCTATGGCTACACCTTC,CASSLGSYGYTF
NA,TRBV7-9,NA,TRBJ1-6,TGTGCCAGCAGGGACCGGGACTCCTTAGGGTCACCCCTCCACTTT,CASRDRDSLGSPLHF
NA,TRBV2,NA,TRBJ1-1,TGTGCCAGTACGCGGGGGGCGCCGGGGACTGAAGCTTTCTTT,CASTRGAPGTEAFF
NA,TRBV21-1,NA,TRBJ2-6,TGTGCCAGCAGCAAAGGGTCCAGCGGGAGCTCTGGGGCCAACGTCCTGACTTTC,CASSKGSSGSSGANVLTF
NA,TRBV7-2,NA,TRBJ1-2,TGTGCCAGCAGCTTACGGCAGGGGAGCCAGACTTACCGCTTAGGCTACACCTTC,CASSLRQGSQTYRLGYTF
NA,TRBV4-1,NA,TRBJ2-1,TGCGCCAGCAGCCAAGATGGGCCCACTAGTAGCAGTTTCAATGAGCAGTTCTTC,CASSQDGPTSSSFNEQFF
NA,TRBV6-1,NA,TRBJ2-7,TGTGCCAGCAGTGATCGTCTTTGGGTACAGGTGATTAACGAGCAGTACTTC,CASSDRLWVQVINEQYF
NA,TRBV7-8,TRBD1,TRBJ2-7,TGTGCCAGCAGCAGCCGGGACAGGTTAACCTACGAGCAGTACTTC,CASSSRDRLTYEQYF
NA,TRBV9,TRBD2,TRBJ2-2,TGTGCCAGCAGTCTTGGACTAGCGGGGGGGCAAGGGGAGCTGTTTTTT,CASSLGLAGGQGELFF
NA,TRBV15,TRBD2,TRBJ2-1,TGTGCCACCAGCAGAGATTCAGCGGGGTTCACTGAGCAGTTCTTC,CATSRDSAGFTEQFF
NA,TRBV7-8,TRBD1,TRBJ2-7,TGTGCCAGCAGCTTAGCGGACAGGGGGGGTCGCTACGAGCAGTACTTC,CASSLADRGGRYEQYF
NA,TRBV27,TRBD1,TRBJ2-7,TGTGCCAGCAGTTTGCGTTCTACCGGGACAGGGTTATTCGAGCAGTACTTC,CASSLRSTGTGLFEQYF
NA,TRBV9,NA,TRBJ2-3,TGTGCCAGCAGCGACAGCATGGGACCGGGGGCAGATACGCAGTATTTT,CASSDSMGPGADTQYF
NA,TRBV18,NA,TRBJ1-1,TGTGCCAGCTCACGGCAGACACCGACGAACACTGAAGCTTTCTTT,CASSRQTPTNTEAFF
NA,TRBV3-1/TRBV3-2,TRBD2,TRBJ2-5,TGTGCCAGCAGCCCCCTGCTAGCGGGGGGACCTGGGGCCCAGTACTTC,CASSPLLAGGPGAQYF
NA,TRBV7-2,NA,TRBJ1-3,TGTGCCAGCAGCTCTGGGACAACGGGAAACACCATATATTTT,CASSSGTTGNTIYF
NA,TRBV7-9,TRBD1,TRBJ1-1,TGTGCCAGCAGCCCCGACAGGGGGCGAGGAACTGAAGCTTTCTTT,CASSPDRGRGTEAFF
NA,TRBV9,TRBD2,TRBJ2-5,TGTGCCAGCAGCGGACTTCTAGCGGGGGGAGGAGAGACCCAGTACTTC,CASSGLLAGGGETQYF
once,TRBV7-9,NA,TRBJ1-3,TGTGCCAGCAGCCCCAGCGGGGGCGGCTCTGGAAACACCATATATTTT,CASSPSGGGSGNTIYF